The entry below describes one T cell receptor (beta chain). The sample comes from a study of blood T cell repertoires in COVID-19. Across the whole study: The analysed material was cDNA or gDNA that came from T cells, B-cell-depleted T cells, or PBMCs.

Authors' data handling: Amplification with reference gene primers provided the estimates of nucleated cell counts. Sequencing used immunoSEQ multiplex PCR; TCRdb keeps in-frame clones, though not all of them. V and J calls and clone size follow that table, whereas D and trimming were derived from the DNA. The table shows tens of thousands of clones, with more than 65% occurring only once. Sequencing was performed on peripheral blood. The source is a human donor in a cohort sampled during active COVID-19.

CDR3 loop: CASRGMGQVYEQYF. The CDR3 region has the DNA TGTGCCAGCAGAGGAATGGGACAGGTTTACGAGCAGTACTTC. The rearrangement joins TRBV2 to TRBJ2-7; 8 bases match TRBD1. There are 14 residues in the CDR3. Germline CDR1 is SNHLY and CDR2 is FYNNEI. The trim removed 6 bases at V and 4 bases at J, leaving 8 bases unmatched.